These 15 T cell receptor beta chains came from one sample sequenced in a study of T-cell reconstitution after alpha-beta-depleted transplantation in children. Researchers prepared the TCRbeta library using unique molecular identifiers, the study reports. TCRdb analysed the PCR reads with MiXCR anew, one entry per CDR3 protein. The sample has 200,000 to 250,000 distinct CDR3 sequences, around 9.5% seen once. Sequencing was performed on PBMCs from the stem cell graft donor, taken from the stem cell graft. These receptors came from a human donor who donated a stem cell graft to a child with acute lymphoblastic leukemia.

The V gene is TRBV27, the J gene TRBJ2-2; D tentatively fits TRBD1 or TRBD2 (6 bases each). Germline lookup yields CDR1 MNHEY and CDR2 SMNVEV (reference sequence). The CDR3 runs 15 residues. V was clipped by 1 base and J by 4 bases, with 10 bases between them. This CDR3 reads CASSLWGAVTGELFF. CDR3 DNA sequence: TGTGCCAGCAGTTTATGGGGGGCGGTCACCGGGGAGCTGTTTTTT.

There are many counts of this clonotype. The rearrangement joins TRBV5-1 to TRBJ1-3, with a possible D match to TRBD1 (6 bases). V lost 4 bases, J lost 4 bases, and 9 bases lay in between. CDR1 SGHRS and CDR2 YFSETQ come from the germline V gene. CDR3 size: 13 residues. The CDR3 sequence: CASSRGPGNTIYF. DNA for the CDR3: TGCGCCAGCAGCCGGGGGCCCGGAAACACCATATATTTT. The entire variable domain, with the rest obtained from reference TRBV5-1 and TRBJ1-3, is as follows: KAGVTQTPRYLIKTRGQQVTLSCSPISGHRSVSWYQQTPGQGLQFLFEYFSETQRNKGNFPGRFSGRQFSNSRSEMNVSTLELGDSALYLCASSRGPGNTIYFGEGSWLTVV.

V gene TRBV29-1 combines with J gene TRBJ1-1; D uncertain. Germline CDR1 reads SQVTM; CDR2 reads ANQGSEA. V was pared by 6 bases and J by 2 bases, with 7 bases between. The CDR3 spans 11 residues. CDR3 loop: CSVSPNTEAFF. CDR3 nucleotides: TGCAGCGTGTCACCTAACACTGAAGCTTTCTTT. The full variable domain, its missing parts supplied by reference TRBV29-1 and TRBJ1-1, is SAVISQKPSRDICQRGTSLTIQCQVDSQVTMMFWYRQQPGQSLTLIATANQGSEATYESGFVIDKFPISRPNLTFSTLTVSNMSPEDSSIYLCSVSPNTEAFFGQGTRLTVV.

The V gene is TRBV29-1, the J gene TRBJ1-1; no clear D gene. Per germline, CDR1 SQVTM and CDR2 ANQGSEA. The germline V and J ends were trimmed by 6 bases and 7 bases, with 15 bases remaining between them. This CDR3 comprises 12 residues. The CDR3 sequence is CSVKTRLFEAFF. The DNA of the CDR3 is TGCAGCGTGAAGACCAGATTGTTTGAAGCTTTCTTT.

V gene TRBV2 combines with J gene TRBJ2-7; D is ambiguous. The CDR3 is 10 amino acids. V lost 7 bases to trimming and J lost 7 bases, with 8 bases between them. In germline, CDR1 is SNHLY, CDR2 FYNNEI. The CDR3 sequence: CASKGKEQYF. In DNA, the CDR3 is TGTGCCAGCAAAGGGAAGGAGCAGTACTTC.

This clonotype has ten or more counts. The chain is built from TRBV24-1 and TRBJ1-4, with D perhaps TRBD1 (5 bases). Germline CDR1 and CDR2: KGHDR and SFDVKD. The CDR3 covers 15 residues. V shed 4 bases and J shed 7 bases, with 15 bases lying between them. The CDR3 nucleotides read TGTGCCACCAGTGACAGTCAGGGTCCGTTTGAAAAACTGTTTTTT. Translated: CATSDSQGPFEKLFF.

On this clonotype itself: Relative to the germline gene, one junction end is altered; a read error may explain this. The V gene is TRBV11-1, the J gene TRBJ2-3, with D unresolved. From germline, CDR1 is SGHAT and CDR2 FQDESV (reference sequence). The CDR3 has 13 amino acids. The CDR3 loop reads CASSLTSNTDTHF. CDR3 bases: TGTGCCAGCAGCTTAACGTCCAACACAGATACGCATTTT.

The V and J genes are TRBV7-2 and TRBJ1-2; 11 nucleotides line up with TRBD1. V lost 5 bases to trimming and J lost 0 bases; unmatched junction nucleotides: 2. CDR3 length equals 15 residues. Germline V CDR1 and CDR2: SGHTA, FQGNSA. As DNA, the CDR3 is TGTGCCAGCAGCGCGGGACAGGGGGCTAACTATGGCTACACCTTC. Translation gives CASSAGQGANYGYTF. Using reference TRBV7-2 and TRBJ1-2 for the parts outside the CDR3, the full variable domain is GAGVSQSPSNKVTEKGKDVELRCDPISGHTALYWYRQSLGQGLEFLIYFQGNSAPDKSGLPSDRFSAERTGGSVSTLTIQRTQQEDSAVYLCASSAGQGANYGYTFGSGTRLTVV.

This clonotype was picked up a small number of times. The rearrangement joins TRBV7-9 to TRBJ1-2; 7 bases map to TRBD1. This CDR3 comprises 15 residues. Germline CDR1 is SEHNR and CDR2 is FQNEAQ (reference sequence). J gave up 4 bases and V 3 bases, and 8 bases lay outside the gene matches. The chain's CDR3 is CASSFTGEGLYGYTF. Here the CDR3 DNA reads TGTGCCAGCAGCTTCACAGGGGAGGGGCTCTATGGCTACACCTTC.

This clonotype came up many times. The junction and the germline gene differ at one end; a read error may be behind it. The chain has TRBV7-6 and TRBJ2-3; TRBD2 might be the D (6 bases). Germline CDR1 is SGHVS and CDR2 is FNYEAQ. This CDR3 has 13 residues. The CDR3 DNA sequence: TGTGCCAGCAGCCTAGCGCCTCTTGATACGCAGTATTTT. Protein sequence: CASSLAPLDTQYF.

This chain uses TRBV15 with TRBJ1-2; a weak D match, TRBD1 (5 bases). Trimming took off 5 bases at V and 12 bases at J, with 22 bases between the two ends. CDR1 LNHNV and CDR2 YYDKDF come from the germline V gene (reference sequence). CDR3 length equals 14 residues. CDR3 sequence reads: CATSFQVWDRRHTF. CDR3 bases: TGTGCCACCAGCTTTCAAGTATGGGACCGACGCCACACCTTC.

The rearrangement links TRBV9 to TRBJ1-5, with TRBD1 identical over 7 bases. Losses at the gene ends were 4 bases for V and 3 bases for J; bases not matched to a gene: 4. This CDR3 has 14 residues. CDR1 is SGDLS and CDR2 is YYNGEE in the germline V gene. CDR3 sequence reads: CASSPGQVNQPQHF. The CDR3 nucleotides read TGTGCCAGCAGCCCCGGACAGGTCAATCAGCCCCAGCATTTT.

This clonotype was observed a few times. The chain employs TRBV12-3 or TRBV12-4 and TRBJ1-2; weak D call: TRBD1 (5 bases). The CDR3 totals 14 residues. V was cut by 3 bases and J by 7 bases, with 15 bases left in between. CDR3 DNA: TGTGCCAGCAGTTTTGGGGGGGGAAAGTCTGGCTACACCTTC. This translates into CASSFGGGKSGYTF.

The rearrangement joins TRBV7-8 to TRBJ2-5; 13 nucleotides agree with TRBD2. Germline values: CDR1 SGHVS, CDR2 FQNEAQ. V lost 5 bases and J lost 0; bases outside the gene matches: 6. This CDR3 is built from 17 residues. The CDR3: CASSHEGLAGNQETQYF. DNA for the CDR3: TGTGCCAGCAGCCACGAGGGACTAGCGGGGAACCAAGAGACCCAGTACTTC. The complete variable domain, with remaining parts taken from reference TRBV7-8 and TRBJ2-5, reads GAGVSQSPRYKVAKRGQDVALRCDPISGHVSLFWYQQALGQGPEFLTYFQNEAQLDKSGLPSDRFFAERPEGSVSTLKIQRTQQEDSAVYLCASSHEGLAGNQETQYFGPGTRLLVL.

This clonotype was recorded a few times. The CDR3 is CAWSILSNQPQHF. In DNA, the CDR3 is TGTGCCTGGAGTATCCTTAGCAATCAGCCCCAGCATTTT. The chain couples TRBV30 to TRBJ1-5; unclear D gene. Germline-derived CDR1 and CDR2 are GTSNPN and SVGIG (reference sequence). The CDR3 is made up of 13 amino acids. Trimming stripped 2 bases from V and 0 bases from J, with 5 bases between.